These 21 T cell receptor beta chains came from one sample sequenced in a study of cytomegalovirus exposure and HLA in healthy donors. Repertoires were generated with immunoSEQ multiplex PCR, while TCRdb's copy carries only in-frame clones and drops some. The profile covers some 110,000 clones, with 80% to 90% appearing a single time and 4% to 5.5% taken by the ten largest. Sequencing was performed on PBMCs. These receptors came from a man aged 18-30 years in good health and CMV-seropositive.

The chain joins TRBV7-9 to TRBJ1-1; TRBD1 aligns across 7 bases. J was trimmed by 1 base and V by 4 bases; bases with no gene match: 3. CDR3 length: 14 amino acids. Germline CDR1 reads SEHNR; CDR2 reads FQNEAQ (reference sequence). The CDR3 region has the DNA TGTGCCAGCAGCTCAAGGGGGCCGAACACTGAAGCTTTCTTT. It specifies CASSSRGPNTEAFF.

This CDR3 reads CASSSRGVGSYEQYF. The CDR3 nucleotides are TGTGCCAGCAGTAGCCGAGGTGTAGGCTCCTACGAGCAGTACTTC. The chain couples TRBV6-1 to TRBJ2-7; D gene unclear. The CDR3 consists of 15 residues. V lost 5 bases, J lost 0 bases, and 14 bases lay in between. CDR1 is MNHNS and CDR2 is SASEGT in the germline V gene.

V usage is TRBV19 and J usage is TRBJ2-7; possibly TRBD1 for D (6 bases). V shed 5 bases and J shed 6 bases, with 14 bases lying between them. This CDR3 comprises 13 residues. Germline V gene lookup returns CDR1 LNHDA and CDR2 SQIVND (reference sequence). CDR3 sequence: CASSPGHPSEQYF. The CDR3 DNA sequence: TGTGCCAGTAGTCCGGGACATCCCTCCGAGCAGTACTTC.

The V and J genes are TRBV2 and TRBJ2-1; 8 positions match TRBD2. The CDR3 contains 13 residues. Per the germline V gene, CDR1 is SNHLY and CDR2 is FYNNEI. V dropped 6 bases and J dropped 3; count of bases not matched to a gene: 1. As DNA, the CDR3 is TGTGCCAGCAGCGGGGGGGACTACAATGAGCAGTTCTTC. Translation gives CASSGGDYNEQFF.

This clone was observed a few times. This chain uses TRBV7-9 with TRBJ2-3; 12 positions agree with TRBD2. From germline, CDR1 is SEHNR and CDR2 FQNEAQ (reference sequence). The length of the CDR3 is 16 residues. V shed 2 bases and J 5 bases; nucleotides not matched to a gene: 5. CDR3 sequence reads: CASSLLAGGLVDTQYF. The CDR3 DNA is TGTGCCAGCAGCTTACTAGCGGGGGGGCTGGTAGATACGCAGTATTTT.

CDR3 residues: CSGRRGQTGELFF. The CDR3 bases are TGCAGCGGTCGCAGGGGGCAAACCGGGGAGCTGTTTTTT. The chain couples TRBV29-1 to TRBJ2-2; TRBD1 matches 8 bases. J was trimmed by 5 bases and V by 7 bases; bases with no gene match: 6. The CDR3 consists of 13 residues. Germline-derived CDR1 and CDR2 are SQVTM and ANQGSEA.

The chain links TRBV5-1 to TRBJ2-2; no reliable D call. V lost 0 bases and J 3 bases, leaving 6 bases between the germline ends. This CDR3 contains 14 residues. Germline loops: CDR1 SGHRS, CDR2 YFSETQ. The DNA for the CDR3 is TGCGCCAGCAGCTTGGGGCAGGACACCGGGGAGCTGTTTTTT. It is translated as CASSLGQDTGELFF.

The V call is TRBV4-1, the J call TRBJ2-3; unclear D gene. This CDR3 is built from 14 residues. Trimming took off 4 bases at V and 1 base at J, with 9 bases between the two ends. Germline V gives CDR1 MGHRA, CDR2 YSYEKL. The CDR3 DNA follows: TGCGCCAGCAGCCTGAAACTCGGCACAGATACGCAGTATTTT. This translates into CASSLKLGTDTQYF.

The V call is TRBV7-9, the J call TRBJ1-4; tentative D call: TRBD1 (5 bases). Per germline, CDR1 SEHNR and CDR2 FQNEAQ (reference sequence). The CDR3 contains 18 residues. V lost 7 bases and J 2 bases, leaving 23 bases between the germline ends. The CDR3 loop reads CASKPWQGRRETNEKLFF. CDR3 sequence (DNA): TGTGCCAGCAAACCGTGGCAGGGCCGTCGTGAGACTAATGAAAAACTGTTTTTT.

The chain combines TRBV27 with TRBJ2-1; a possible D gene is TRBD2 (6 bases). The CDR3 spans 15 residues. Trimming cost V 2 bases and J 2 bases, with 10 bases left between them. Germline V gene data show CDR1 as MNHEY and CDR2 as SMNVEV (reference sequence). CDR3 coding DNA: TGTGCCAGCAGTTTAGCGGGGCCAGCCTACAATGAGCAGTTCTTC. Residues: CASSLAGPAYNEQFF.

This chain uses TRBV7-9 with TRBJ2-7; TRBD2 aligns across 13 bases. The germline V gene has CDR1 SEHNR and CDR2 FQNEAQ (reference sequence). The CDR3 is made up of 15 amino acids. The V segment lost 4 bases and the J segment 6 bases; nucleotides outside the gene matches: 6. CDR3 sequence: CASSSLAGGTSEQYF. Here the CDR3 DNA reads TGTGCCAGCAGCTCACTAGCGGGGGGGACGAGCGAGCAGTACTTC.

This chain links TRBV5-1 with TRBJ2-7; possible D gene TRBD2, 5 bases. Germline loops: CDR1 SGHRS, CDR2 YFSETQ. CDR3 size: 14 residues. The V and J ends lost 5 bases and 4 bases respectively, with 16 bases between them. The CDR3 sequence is CASRLGMEAYEQYF. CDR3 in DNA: TGCGCCAGCAGGCTGGGTATGGAGGCTTACGAGCAGTACTTC.

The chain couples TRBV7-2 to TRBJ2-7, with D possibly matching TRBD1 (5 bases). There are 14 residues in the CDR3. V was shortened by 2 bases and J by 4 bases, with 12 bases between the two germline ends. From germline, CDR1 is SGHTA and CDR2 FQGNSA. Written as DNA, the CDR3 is TGTGCCAGCAGCTTACAGGGCCAGGTGTACGAGCAGTACTTC. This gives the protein CASSLQGQVYEQYF.

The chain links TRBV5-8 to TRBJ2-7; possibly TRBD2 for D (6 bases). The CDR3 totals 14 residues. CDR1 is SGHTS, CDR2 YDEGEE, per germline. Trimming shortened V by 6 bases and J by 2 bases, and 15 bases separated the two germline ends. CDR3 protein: CASTLGSTTYEQYF. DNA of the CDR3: TGTGCCAGCACCCTCGGGAGTACAACCTACGAGCAGTACTTC.

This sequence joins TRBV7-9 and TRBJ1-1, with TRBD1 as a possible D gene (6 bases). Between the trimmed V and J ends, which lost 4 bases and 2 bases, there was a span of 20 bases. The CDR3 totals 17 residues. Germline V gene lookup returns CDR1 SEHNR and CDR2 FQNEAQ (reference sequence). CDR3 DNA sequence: TGTGCCAGCAGCTCATCAACCTCGGACAGACGTAACACTGAAGCTTTCTTT. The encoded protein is CASSSSTSDRRNTEAFF.

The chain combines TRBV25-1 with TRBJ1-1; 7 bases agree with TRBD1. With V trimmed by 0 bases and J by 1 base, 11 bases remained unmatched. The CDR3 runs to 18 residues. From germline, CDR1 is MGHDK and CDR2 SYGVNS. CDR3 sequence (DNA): TGTGCCAGCAGTGAATATAAGGGGGCGGGGGGAAAGAACACTGAAGCTTTCTTT. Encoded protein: CASSEYKGAGGKNTEAFF.

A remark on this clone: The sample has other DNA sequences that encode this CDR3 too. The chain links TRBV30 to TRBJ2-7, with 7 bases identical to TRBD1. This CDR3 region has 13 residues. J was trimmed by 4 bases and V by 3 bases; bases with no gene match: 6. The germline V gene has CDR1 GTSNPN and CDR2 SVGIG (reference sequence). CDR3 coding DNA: TGTGCCTGGAGCGTGGGACAGTCTTACGAGCAGTACTTC. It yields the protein CAWSVGQSYEQYF. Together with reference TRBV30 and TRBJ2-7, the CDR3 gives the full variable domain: SQTIHQWPATLVQPVGSPLSLECTVEGTSNPNLYWYRQAAGRGLQLLFYSVGIGQISSEVPQNLSASRPQDRQFILSSKKLLLSDSGFYLCAWSVGQSYEQYFGPGTRLTVT.

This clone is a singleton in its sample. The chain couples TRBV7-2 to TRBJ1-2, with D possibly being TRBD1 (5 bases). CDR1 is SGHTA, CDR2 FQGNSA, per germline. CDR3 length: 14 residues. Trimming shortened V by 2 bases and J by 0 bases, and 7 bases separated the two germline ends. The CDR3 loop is CASSLKGSNYGYTF. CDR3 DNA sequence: TGTGCCAGCAGCTTAAAGGGGTCTAACTATGGCTACACCTTC.

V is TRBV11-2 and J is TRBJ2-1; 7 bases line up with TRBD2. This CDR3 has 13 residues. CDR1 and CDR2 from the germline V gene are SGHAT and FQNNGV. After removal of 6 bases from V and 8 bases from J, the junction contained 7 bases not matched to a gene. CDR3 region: CASSSGEGYEQFF. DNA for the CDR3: TGTGCCAGCAGTTCCGGGGAGGGTTATGAGCAGTTCTTC.

The CDR3 coding sequence is TGTGCCACCAGCAGAGATACGGCAGGAATCGGTGAGCAGTACTTC. It codes for CATSRDTAGIGEQYF. The chain links TRBV15 to TRBJ2-7; D gene uncertain. V shed 0 bases and J shed 7 bases, with 16 bases lying between them. The germline V gene encodes CDR1 LNHNV and CDR2 YYDKDF (reference sequence). This CDR3 has 15 amino acids. Combining the CDR3 with reference TRBV15 and TRBJ2-7 gives the whole variable domain DAMVIQNPRYQVTQFGKPVTLSCSQTLNHNVMYWYQQKSSQAPKLLFHYYDKDFNNEADTPDNFQSRRPNTSFCFLDIRSPGLGDTAMYLCATSRDTAGIGEQYFGPGTRLTVT.

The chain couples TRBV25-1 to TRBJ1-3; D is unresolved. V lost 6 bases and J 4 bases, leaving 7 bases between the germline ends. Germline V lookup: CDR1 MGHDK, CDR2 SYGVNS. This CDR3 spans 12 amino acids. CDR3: CASSEIGNTIYF. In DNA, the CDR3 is TGTGCCAGCAGCGAGATCGGAAACACCATATATTTT.